This T cell receptor beta chain was observed in a study of tumor and adjacent non-tumor tissue in lung cancer. At the level of the study: Aged about 31 to 85 years, patients included nine to ten men and five or six women with stage I to III disease.

A word on this clonotype: Its antigen is currently unknown. The junction shows a germline mismatch at one end, possibly a read error.

Per germline, CDR1 MNHNS and CDR2 SASEGT. CDR3 length: 15 residues. Three rounds of nested PCR, following a modified ARM-PCR protocol, produced the TCRbeta library. TCRdb redid the calling of the multiplex PCR reads with MiXCR, one entry per CDR3 protein. The sample has 90,000 to 100,000 distinct CDR3 sequences, 80% seen once. The study's findings and limits: Tumor TCR diversity, when higher, was linked to shorter survival. TCR diversity was significantly greater in tumor than normal lung tissue.

This sample's RNA came from whole unsorted tissue. More than 3 cm separated this lung sample from the edge of the tumor. The genes are TRBV6-1 and TRBJ1-5; D gene unclear. The clonotype was recovered from a man aged 55 to 70 with small cell lung cancer. The sample consisted of distant non-tumor lung tissue. CDR3 DNA sequence: TGTGCCAGCAGTGTGTGGAGCCAGAGCAATCAGCCTCAGCATTTT. Its protein is CASSVWSQSNQPQHF.